The next 13 T cell receptor beta chains were all read from a single sample in a study of T-cell memory formation after mild COVID-19. TCRdb reanalysed the 5' RACE reads using MiXCR and keeps one entry per CDR3 protein. Altogether 250,000 to 400,000 distinct CDR3 sequences are present, roughly an eighth being singletons, with the ten largest covering around 20%. The sequenced sample consisted of PBMCs or a T cell subset sorted from them (not recorded which). The receptor source for this set is a man in his late teens or twenties who had mild COVID-19 (a few samples of this study predate the infection). Cell type and time point are not known.

V gene TRBV5-1 combines with J gene TRBJ2-7; TRBD2 matches 10 bases. CDR1 and CDR2 (germline): SGHRS, YFSETQ. Unmatched junction bases numbered 4, after V lost 4 bases and J lost 3 bases. This CDR3 has 14 amino acids. The CDR3 sequence is CASSLSGGNYEQYV. The CDR3, as DNA: TGCGCCAGCAGCCTTAGCGGGGGGAACTACGAGCAGTACGTC.

The chain joins TRBV7-2 to TRBJ2-2; a possible D gene is TRBD2 (5 bases). The germline CDR1 and CDR2 sequences are SGHTA and FQGNSA. Trimming stripped 5 bases from V and 6 bases from J, with 19 bases between. This CDR3 is 16 amino acids long. CDR3 sequence reads: CASSPSYPGGSGELFF. CDR3 DNA sequence: TGTGCCAGCAGCCCATCCTACCCAGGAGGTTCCGGGGAGCTGTTTTTT.

This sequence joins TRBV7-9 and TRBJ2-3; 7 nucleotides align to TRBD2. This CDR3 comprises 14 residues. Germline loops: CDR1 SEHNR, CDR2 FQNEAQ (reference sequence). The junction had 3 bases not matched to a gene; V was cut back by 4 bases and J by 2 bases. The CDR3 spells CASSWEGLTDTQYF. The CDR3 DNA follows: TGTGCCAGCAGCTGGGAGGGCCTCACAGATACGCAGTATTTT.

This clonotype has just one count. J is TRBJ2-5 and V is TRBV23-1; no clear D gene. TRBV23-1 is an ORF for which the function is uncertain. CDR3 length: 18 residues. This chain's CDR3 is CPARGCPPHPRYQETQYF. CDR3 in DNA: TGCCCAGCGAGAGGCTGTCCCCCTCATCCCCGGTACCAAGAGACCCAGTACTTC.

This clonotype has more than one count but fewer than ten. The genes are TRBV18 and TRBJ1-6; tentatively, D is TRBD1 (6 bases). The CDR3 runs 16 residues. Germline V gives CDR1 KGHSH, CDR2 LQKENI. V was shortened by 2 bases and J by 6 bases, with 14 bases between the two germline ends. CDR3: CASSPSGGLINSPLHF. DNA of the CDR3: TGTGCCAGCTCACCATCGGGGGGCCTTATTAATTCACCCCTCCACTTT.

This clonotype was detected a few times. The V gene is TRBV6-2 or TRBV6-3, the J gene TRBJ2-7; TRBD1 agrees at 9 bases. Germline loops: CDR1 MNHEY, CDR2 SVGEGT. There are 17 residues in the CDR3. The ends lost 2 bases at V and 2 bases at J; junction bases unmatched: 10. The CDR3 bases are TGTGCCAGCAGTTACAACCGGGACAGGGAGATCCCCTACGAGCAGTACGTC. This sequence encodes CASSYNRDREIPYEQYV.

This clonotype appeared a few times. The chain carries TRBV14 and TRBJ2-1; perhaps D is TRBD1 or TRBD2 (5 bases each). The CDR3 is 16 residues long. Trimming cost V 1 base and J 1 base, with 11 bases left between them. Germline V lookup: CDR1 SGHDN, CDR2 FVKESK. The CDR3 sequence is CASSQGPRGSYNEQFF. Written as DNA, the CDR3 is TGTGCCAGCAGCCAAGGACCGAGGGGATCCTACAATGAGCAGTTCTTC.

This clonotype was detected many times. V is TRBV7-2 and J is TRBJ2-1, with D perhaps matching TRBD2 (5 bases). The germline CDR1 and CDR2 sequences are SGHTA and FQGNSA. CDR3 length equals 12 residues. V gave up 4 bases and J gave up 7 bases, with 8 bases separating them. In DNA, the CDR3 is TGTGCCAGCAGCTGGACTTTGAATGAGCAGTTCTTC. Protein sequence: CASSWTLNEQFF.

This chain uses TRBV12-3 or TRBV12-4 with TRBJ2-7, with D maybe TRBD1 (6 bases). The CDR3 is made up of 12 amino acids. Trimming pared 8 bases from V and 7 bases from J, leaving 15 bases between. The CDR3 DNA sequence: TGTGCCAGCCAGCCAGGGGTTGAGGAGCAGTACGTC. Protein: CASQPGVEEQYV.

The CDR3 loop reads CASSEPRGGSYNEQFF. Here the CDR3 DNA reads TGTGCCAGCAGTGAACCCCGCGGGGGGTCCTACAATGAGCAGTTCTTC. V is TRBV6-1 and J is TRBJ2-1; 8 nucleotides line up with TRBD2. The germline V gene encodes CDR1 MNHNS and CDR2 SASEGT. V shed 2 bases and J 1 base; nucleotides not matched to a gene: 4. The CDR3 sequence is 16 residues long.

There are a few counts of this clonotype. J is TRBJ2-3 and V is TRBV3-1; TRBD2 agrees at 13 bases. This CDR3 is 16 amino acids long. Germline V gene lookup returns CDR1 LGHDT and CDR2 YNNKEL (reference sequence). Trimming cost V 0 bases and J 4 bases; bases outside gene matches: 1. The CDR3 DNA reads TGTGCCAGCAGCCAAGAAGGACTAGCGGGGGCAGATACGCAGTATTTT. Translating gives CASSQEGLAGADTQYF.

The chain has TRBV6-5 and TRBJ1-2; D perhaps matches TRBD1 (6 bases). Trimming shortened V by 2 bases and J by 1 base, and 11 bases separated the two germline ends. CDR1 MNHEY and CDR2 SVGAGI come from the germline V gene. The CDR3 is 15 amino acids. This chain's CDR3 is CASSYGQPNNYGYTF. For the CDR3, the DNA is TGTGCCAGCAGTTACGGACAGCCTAATAACTATGGCTACACCTTC.

The chain employs TRBV6-2 or TRBV6-3 and TRBJ2-4; D is ambiguous. Trimming left V 2 bases short and J 3 bases short, with 17 bases between. Germline V gives CDR1 MNHEY, CDR2 SVGEGT. The CDR3 is 17 amino acids. The CDR3 sequence is CASSYGRRTKDKNIQYF. The CDR3 nucleotides are TGTGCCAGCAGTTACGGCAGGAGAACAAAGGACAAAAACATTCAGTACTTC.